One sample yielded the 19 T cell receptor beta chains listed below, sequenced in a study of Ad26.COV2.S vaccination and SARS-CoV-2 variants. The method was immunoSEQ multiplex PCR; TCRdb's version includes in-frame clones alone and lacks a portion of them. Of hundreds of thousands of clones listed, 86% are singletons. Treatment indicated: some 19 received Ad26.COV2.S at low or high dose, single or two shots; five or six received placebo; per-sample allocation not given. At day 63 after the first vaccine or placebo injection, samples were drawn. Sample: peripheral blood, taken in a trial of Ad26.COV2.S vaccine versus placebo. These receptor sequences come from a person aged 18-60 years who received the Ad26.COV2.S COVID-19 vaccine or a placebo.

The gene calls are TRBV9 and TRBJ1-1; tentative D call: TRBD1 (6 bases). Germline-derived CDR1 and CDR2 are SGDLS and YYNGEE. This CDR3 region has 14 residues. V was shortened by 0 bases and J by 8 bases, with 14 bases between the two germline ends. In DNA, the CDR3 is TGTGCCAGCAGCGTAGGGGCGGCAGGGGTAGAAGCTTTCTTT. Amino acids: CASSVGAAGVEAFF.

As DNA, the CDR3 is TGTGCCAGCAATCAGAGCGGGAAAGAGAATGAGCAGTTCTTC. Protein sequence: CASNQSGKENEQFF. The chain joins TRBV28 to TRBJ2-1, with 7 bases matching TRBD2. Germline V gives CDR1 MDHEN, CDR2 SYDVKM. This CDR3 is built from 14 residues. After removal of 7 bases from V and 7 bases from J, the junction contained 10 bases not matched to a gene.

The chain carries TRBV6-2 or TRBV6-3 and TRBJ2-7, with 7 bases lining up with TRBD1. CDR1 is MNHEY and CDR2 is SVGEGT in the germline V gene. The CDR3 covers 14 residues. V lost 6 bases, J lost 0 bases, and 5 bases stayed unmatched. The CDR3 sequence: CASSRQGSSYEQYF. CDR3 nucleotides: TGTGCCAGCAGCCGACAGGGAAGCTCCTACGAGCAGTACTTC.

The CDR3 nucleotides are TGTGCCAGCAGCGATCTTGTGGCCTTTGGGTGGGGCACAGATACGCAGTATTTT. Protein sequence: CASSDLVAFGWGTDTQYF. The chain has TRBV7-8 and TRBJ2-3; D is ambiguous. Per the germline V gene, CDR1 is SGHVS and CDR2 is FQNEAQ. CDR3 length: 18 amino acids. Trimming removed 5 bases from V and 1 base from J, with 22 bases in between.

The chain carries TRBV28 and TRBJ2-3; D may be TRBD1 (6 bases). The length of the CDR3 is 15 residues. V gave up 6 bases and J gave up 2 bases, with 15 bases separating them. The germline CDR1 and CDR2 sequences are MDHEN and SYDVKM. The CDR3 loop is CASSPSGVLTDTQYF. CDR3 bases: TGTGCCAGCAGCCCCTCAGGGGTCCTCACAGATACGCAGTATTTT.

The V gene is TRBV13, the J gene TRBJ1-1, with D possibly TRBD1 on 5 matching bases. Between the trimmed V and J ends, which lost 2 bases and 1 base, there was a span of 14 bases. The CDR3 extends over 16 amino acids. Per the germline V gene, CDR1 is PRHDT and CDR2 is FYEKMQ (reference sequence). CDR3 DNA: TGTGCCAGCAGCTTAATTCTAGGGACGGAGAACACTGAAGCTTTCTTT. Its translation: CASSLILGTENTEAFF.

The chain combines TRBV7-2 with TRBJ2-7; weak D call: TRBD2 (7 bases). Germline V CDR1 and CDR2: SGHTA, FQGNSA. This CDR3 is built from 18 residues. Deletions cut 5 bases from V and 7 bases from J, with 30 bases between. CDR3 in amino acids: CASSPRGAAIGPDWEQYF. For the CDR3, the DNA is TGTGCCAGCAGCCCACGGGGGGCGGCCATAGGACCCGACTGGGAGCAGTACTTC. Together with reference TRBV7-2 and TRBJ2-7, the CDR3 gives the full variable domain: GAGVSQSPSNKVTEKGKDVELRCDPISGHTALYWYRQSLGQGLEFLIYFQGNSAPDKSGLPSDRFSAERTGGSVSTLTIQRTQQEDSAVYLCASSPRGAAIGPDWEQYFGPGTRLTVT.

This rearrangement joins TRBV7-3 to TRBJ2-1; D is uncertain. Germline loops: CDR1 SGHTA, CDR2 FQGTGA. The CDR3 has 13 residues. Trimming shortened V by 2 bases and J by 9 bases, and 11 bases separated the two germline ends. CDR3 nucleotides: TGTGCCAGCAGCTTAGGGGATGACGGTGAGCAGTTCTTC. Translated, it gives CASSLGDDGEQFF.

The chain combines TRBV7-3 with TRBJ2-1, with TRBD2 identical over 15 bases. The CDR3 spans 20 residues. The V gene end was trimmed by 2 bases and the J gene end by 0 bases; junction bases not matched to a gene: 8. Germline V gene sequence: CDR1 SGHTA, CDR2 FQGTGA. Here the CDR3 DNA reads TGTGCCAGCAGCTTAGCCGGGACTAGCGGGAGGTCGAGCTCCTACAATGAGCAGTTCTTC. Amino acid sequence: CASSLAGTSGRSSSYNEQFF.

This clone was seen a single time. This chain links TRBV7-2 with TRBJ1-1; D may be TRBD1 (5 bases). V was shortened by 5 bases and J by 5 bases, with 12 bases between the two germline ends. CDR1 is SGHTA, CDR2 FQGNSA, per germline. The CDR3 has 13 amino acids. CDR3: CASSATQGTEAFF. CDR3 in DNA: TGTGCCAGCAGCGCGACCCAGGGAACTGAAGCTTTCTTT. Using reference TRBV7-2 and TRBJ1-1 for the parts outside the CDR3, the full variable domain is GAGVSQSPSNKVTEKGKDVELRCDPISGHTALYWYRQSLGQGLEFLIYFQGNSAPDKSGLPSDRFSAERTGGSVSTLTIQRTQQEDSAVYLCASSATQGTEAFFGQGTRLTVV.

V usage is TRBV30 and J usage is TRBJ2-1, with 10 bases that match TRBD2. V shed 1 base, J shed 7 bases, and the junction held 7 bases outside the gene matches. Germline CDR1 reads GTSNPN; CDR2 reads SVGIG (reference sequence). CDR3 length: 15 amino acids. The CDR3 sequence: CAWSGLKGLANEQFF. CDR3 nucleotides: TGTGCCTGGAGTGGCCTAAAGGGACTAGCGAATGAGCAGTTCTTC.

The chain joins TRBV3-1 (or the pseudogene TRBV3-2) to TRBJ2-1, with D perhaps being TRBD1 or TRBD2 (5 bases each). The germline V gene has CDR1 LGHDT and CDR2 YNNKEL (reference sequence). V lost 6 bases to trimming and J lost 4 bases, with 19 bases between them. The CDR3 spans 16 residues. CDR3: CASSPGTPRWYNEQFF. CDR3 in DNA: TGTGCCAGCAGTCCCGGGACCCCGAGGTGGTACAATGAGCAGTTCTTC.

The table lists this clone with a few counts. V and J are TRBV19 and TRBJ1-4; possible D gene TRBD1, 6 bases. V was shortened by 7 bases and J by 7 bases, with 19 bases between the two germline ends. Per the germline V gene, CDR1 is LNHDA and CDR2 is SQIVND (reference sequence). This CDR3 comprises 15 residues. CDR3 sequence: CASTPRQGSGEKLFF. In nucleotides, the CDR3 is TGTGCCAGTACCCCTCGGCAGGGGAGCGGTGAAAAACTGTTTTTT.

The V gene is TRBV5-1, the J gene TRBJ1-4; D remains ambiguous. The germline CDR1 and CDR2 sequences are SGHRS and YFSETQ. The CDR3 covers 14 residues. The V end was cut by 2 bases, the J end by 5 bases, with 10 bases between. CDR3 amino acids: CASSFDDANEKLFF. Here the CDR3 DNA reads TGCGCCAGCAGCTTTGACGATGCGAATGAAAAACTGTTTTTT.

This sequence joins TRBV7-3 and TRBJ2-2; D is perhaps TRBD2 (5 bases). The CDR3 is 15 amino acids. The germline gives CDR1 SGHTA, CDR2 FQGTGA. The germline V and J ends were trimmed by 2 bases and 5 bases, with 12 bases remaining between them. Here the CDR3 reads CASSLVAGSTGELFF. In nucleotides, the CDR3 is TGTGCCAGCAGCTTAGTTGCGGGTTCTACCGGGGAGCTGTTTTTT.

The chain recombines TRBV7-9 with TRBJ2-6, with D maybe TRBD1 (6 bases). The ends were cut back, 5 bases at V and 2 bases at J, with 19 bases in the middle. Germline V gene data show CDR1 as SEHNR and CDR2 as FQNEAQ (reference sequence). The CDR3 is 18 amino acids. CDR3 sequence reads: CASSTLGQQIAGANVLTF. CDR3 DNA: TGTGCCAGCAGCACACTCGGACAGCAGATAGCTGGGGCCAACGTCCTGACTTTC.

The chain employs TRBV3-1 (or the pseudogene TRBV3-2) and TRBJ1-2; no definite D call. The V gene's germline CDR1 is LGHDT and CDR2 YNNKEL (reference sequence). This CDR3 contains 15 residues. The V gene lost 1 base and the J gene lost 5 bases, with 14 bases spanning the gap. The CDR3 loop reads CASSQAYNFFYGYTF. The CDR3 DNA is TGTGCCAGCAGCCAAGCCTACAACTTCTTTTATGGCTACACCTTC.

The chain's CDR3 is CASNGHNTDTQYF. Here the CDR3 DNA reads TGTGCCAGCAACGGACACAACACAGATACGCAGTATTTT. This rearrangement joins TRBV14 to TRBJ2-3; TRBD1 is a possible D gene (5 bases). In germline, CDR1 is SGHDN, CDR2 FVKESK. The germline V and J ends were trimmed by 7 bases and 2 bases, with 10 bases remaining between them. The CDR3 spans 13 residues.

CDR3 residues: CASSLELAGVDEQFF. The CDR3 DNA reads as TGTGCCAGCAGCTTGGAACTAGCGGGGGTCGATGAGCAGTTCTTC. The chain couples TRBV5-6 to TRBJ2-1; 11 nucleotides agree with TRBD2. The V segment lost 0 bases and the J segment 8 bases; nucleotides outside the gene matches: 4. The CDR3 spans 15 residues. Germline assignment: CDR1 SGHDT and CDR2 YYEEEE. Complete variable domain (other parts from reference TRBV5-6 and TRBJ2-1): DAGVTQSPTHLIKTRGQQVTLRCSPKSGHDTVSWYQQALGQGPQFIFQYYEEEERQRGNFPDRFSGHQFPNYSSELNVNALLLGDSALYLCASSLELAGVDEQFFGPGTRLTVL.